The present entry profiles one T cell receptor beta chain with its context. As yet, its antigen is unknown. The data were taken from a study of beta chain features in type 1 diabetes. On the study more broadly: Sorted cell examination encompassed roughly 110,000,000 cells across all samples. General study points: Relative to healthy donors, patients appeared to have naive, central memory and Treg TCRB repertoires that were more similar. There was a moderate but significant shortening of TCRB CDR3s in all four CD4+ subsets of Type 1 diabetes patients.

The CDR3 contains 15 residues. Trimming shortened V by 5 bases and J by 2 bases, and 16 bases separated the two germline ends. Germline CDR1 is SGHVS and CDR2 is FNYEAQ. Sequenced material consisted of expressed TCRB transcripts (all of the isolated RNA was reverse transcribed). This table comes from immunoSEQ multiplex PCR, and its TCRdb copy is limited to in-frame clones, with some not included. The sample records approximately 270,000 clones, more than 13% being singletons. Input material: naive CD4+ T cells from blood. J is TRBJ2-7 and V is TRBV7-6; weak D call: TRBD2 (5 bases). The TCR comes from a man under 40 with type 1 diabetes. CDR3 region: CASSPLEVPAYEQYF. DNA for the CDR3: TGTGCCAGCAGCCCTTTGGAGGTCCCCGCCTACGAGCAGTACTTC.